The rows below give T cell receptor beta chains drawn from one sample of a study of T cells in Graves' hyperthyroidism and ophthalmopathy. TCRdb re-called the multiplex PCR reads through MiXCR, storing one row per CDR3 protein. Of around 350,000 distinct CDR3 sequences listed, more than 15% were seen once; the top ten hold about a quarter. The source material was blood. Every receptor here comes from a woman between 18 and 29 years old with Graves' hyperthyroidism that later progressed to Graves' ophthalmopathy. The CDR3 runs from the conserved cysteine through the conserved F or W. The D gene is left open where the match is weak. Not all rows give a size; the values are once, few, many and, for expanded clones, a class.

many	TRBV24-1	TRBJ2-1	TRBD1	CATSDWGTGFEQFF	TGTGCCACCAGTGATTGGGGGACAGGGTTTGAGCAGTTCTTC
few	TRBV7-2	TRBJ2-7	TRBD1	CASSLRRPGTGINEQYF	TGTGCCAGCAGCTTGCGCCGTCCAGGGACAGGGATCAACGAGCAGTACTTC
.	TRBV19	TRBJ1-6	TRBD1	CASSPSPGQGTSPLHF	TGTGCCAGTAGTCCGTCCCCGGGACAGGGGACTTCACCCCTCCACTTT
.	TRBV11-1	TRBJ2-7	.	CASSLDLGGLDEQYF	TGTGCCAGCAGCTTAGACTTGGGCGGATTAGACGAGCAGTACTTC
many	TRBV20-1	TRBJ1-1	.	CSARAGTDYTEAFF	TGCAGTGCTAGGGCCGGGACCGACTACACTGAAGCTTTCTTT
few	TRBV20-1	TRBJ2-1	TRBD2	CSAPLRTSGDNEQFF	TGCAGTGCCCCGCTTCGGACTAGCGGGGACAATGAGCAGTTCTTC
few	TRBV20-1	TRBJ2-2	.	CSATDSPSGELFF	TGCAGTGCGACGGACAGCCCAAGCGGGGAGCTGTTTTTT
many	TRBV6-2/TRBV6-3	TRBJ2-3	TRBD2	CASSTSESTDTQYF	TGTGCCAGTTCGACTAGCGAGAGCACAGATACGCAGTATTTT
many	TRBV12-3/TRBV12-4	TRBJ2-2	.	CASSNTAPVMGTGELFF	TGTGCCAGCAGTAACACCGCCCCGGTCATGGGTACCGGGGAGCTGTTTTTT
few	TRBV5-1	TRBJ2-7	.	CASSLSVSSYEQYF	TGCGCCAGCAGCTTGTCGGTGAGCTCCTACGAGCAGTACTTC
many	TRBV10-3	TRBJ1-1	.	CAISESKAGGAHTLGAFF	TGTGCCATCAGTGAGTCGAAGGCGGGCGGGGCTCATACACTGGGGGCTTTCTTT
.	TRBV6-1	TRBJ1-6	.	CASSEGIGDSPLHF	TGTGCCAGCAGTGAAGGGATTGGAGATTCACCCCTCCACTTT
.	TRBV7-3	TRBJ2-2	.	CASSLHGEAGELFF	TGTGCCAGCAGCTTACACGGGGAAGCCGGGGAGCTGTTTTTT
many	TRBV7-9	TRBJ1-2	.	CASSLANEVQLYGYTF	TGTGCCAGCAGCTTAGCGAACGAGGTTCAGCTCTATGGCTACACCTTC
many	TRBV7-8	TRBJ2-3	.	CASSVGGRTSTDTQYF	TGTGCCAGCAGCGTCGGAGGCAGAACTAGCACAGATACGCAGTATTTT
.	TRBV10-3	TRBJ2-7	TRBD1	CAIRNEQGARIYEQYF	TGTGCCATCAGAAACGAACAGGGGGCGCGAATCTACGAGCAGTACTTC
many	TRBV27	TRBJ2-1	TRBD1	CASSLHTDRVIYNEQFF	TGTGCCAGCAGTTTGCATACGGACAGGGTGATCTACAATGAGCAGTTCTTC
many	TRBV27	TRBJ2-3	TRBD1	CASSLSTGGLFTDTQYF	TGTGCCAGCAGTTTATCGACAGGGGGCTTGTTCACAGATACGCAGTATTTT
many	TRBV20-1	TRBJ2-7	.	CSARDHLGTSYEQYF	TGCAGTGCTAGAGATCACTTGGGCACCTCCTACGAGCAGTACTTC
.	TRBV9	TRBJ1-3	.	CASSVSLQTSGNTIYF	TGTGCCAGCAGCGTATCCCTACAGACCTCTGGAAACACCATATATTTT
many	TRBV20-1	TRBJ2-7	.	CSARFLNSYEQYF	TGCAGTGCTAGATTTCTTAACTCCTACGAGCAGTACTTC
.	TRBV6-6	TRBJ2-7	.	CASSYPRLDGLLYEQYF	TGTGCCAGCAGTTACCCCCGACTGGACGGGCTTTTGTACGAGCAGTACTTC
many	TRBV28	TRBJ2-1	TRBD2	CASSATSGRDREQFF	TGTGCCAGCAGTGCCACTAGCGGGAGGGACAGAGAGCAGTTCTTC
.	TRBV9	TRBJ2-7	.	CASSSSDPSYEQYF	TGTGCCAGCTCAAGTTCGGACCCCAGCTACGAGCAGTACTTC
many	TRBV10-3	TRBJ1-1	.	CANRARENTEAFF	TGTGCCAACAGGGCCAGGGAGAACACTGAAGCTTTCTTT
many	TRBV11-2	TRBJ2-1	.	CASSLIGGFYNEQFF	TGTGCCAGCAGCTTAATCGGGGGATTCTACAATGAGCAGTTCTTC
many	TRBV2	TRBJ2-5	.	CATRQGLGETQYF	TGTGCCACACGCCAAGGGCTCGGAGAGACCCAGTACTTC
many	TRBV7-2	TRBJ1-2	TRBD1	CASSLGRQGANYGYTF	TGTGCCAGCAGCTTAGGAAGACAGGGGGCTAACTATGGCTACACCTTC
once	TRBV10-1	TRBJ1-1	.	CASSDNRLTEAFF	TGCGCCAGCAGTGATAACCGCCTGACTGAAGCTTTCTTT
many	TRBV7-2	TRBJ2-3	.	CASSFLPLTDTQYF	TGTGCCAGCAGCTTCCTCCCGCTCACAGATACGCAGTATTTT
.	TRBV20-1	TRBJ1-6	TRBD1	CSARGDSINSPLHF	TGCAGTGCTAGAGGGGACAGCATCAATTCACCCCTCCACTTT
many	TRBV27	TRBJ2-7	.	CASSFKGEGYEQYF	TGTGCCAGCAGTTTCAAAGGCGAGGGGTACGAGCAGTACTTC
.	TRBV29-1	TRBJ2-1	TRBD2	CSVGSTSGYNEQFF	TGCAGCGTTGGTTCGACTAGCGGGTACAATGAGCAGTTCTTC
.	TRBV5-6	TRBJ2-2	.	CASSASGAGELFF	TGTGCCAGCAGCGCCTCGGGGGCCGGGGAGCTGTTTTTT
.	TRBV7-6	TRBJ2-5	.	CASSLDPPRVGRIQETQYF	TGTGCCAGCAGCTTAGATCCCCCGCGGGTTGGACGGATCCAAGAGACCCAGTACTTC
many	TRBV30	TRBJ1-5	.	CAWSTGVDQPQHF	TGTGCCTGGAGTACGGGGGTTGATCAGCCCCAGCATTTT